The rows below give T cell receptor beta chains drawn from one sample of a study of cytomegalovirus exposure and HLA in healthy donors. Only in-frame clones appear in the TCRdb table, and some are missing; sequencing was by immunoSEQ multiplex PCR. The repertoire holds 130,000 or so clones, with 8.5% to 10% as singletons. The sequenced material came from PBMCs. The receptors originated from a man aged 35 to 55 in good health and CMV-seronegative. Both conserved end residues are part of each CDR3. The D gene is left open where the match is weak. For some rows the clone size is stated as once, few or many, or as a class when expanded; others skip it.

>TRBJ2-1|TRBV4-1|few|TRBD2
TGCGCCAGCAGCTTTAGCGGGGGGGCCTACAATGAGCAGTTCTTC
CASSFSGGAYNEQFF
>TRBJ1-4|TRBV30|few|TRBD1
TGTGCCTGGAGCCTGACCTGGGGACAGAATGAAAAACTGTTTTTT
CAWSLTWGQNEKLFF
>TRBJ2-7|TRBV15|NA|TRBD1
TGTGCCACCAGCAGAGATAGGACAGGGGCCTACGAGCAGTACTTC
CATSRDRTGAYEQYF
>TRBJ2-5|TRBV5-1|NA|TRBD1
TGCGCCAGCAGCCAAGGACAGGGACTTTCAGAGACCCAGTACTTC
CASSQGQGLSETQYF
>TRBJ2-3|TRBV19|few|TRBD2
TGTGCCAGTACCAATACGTACGGGGGGGGGCAAGATACGCAGTATTTT
CASTNTYGGGQDTQYF
>TRBJ1-1|TRBV25-1|few|NA
TGTGCCAGCAGTGAAGGGGGCGAGTACACTGAAGCTTTCTTT
CASSEGGEYTEAFF
>TRBJ2-1|TRBV18|NA|TRBD2
TGTGCCAGCTCACCACCGACTAGCGGGTACAATGAGCAGTTCTTC
CASSPPTSGYNEQFF
>TRBJ1-1|TRBV12-5|few|NA
TGTGCTAGTGGTTTACTCCGGAGGGGTGAAGCTTTCTTT
CASGLLRRGEAFF
>TRBJ2-3|TRBV7-2|NA|NA
TGTGCCAGCAGCTTAAATGGCGGAAGCACAGATACGCAGTATTTT
CASSLNGGSTDTQYF
>TRBJ1-1|TRBV19|NA|NA
TGTGCCAGTAGTGCATTGAGTAGAGAAATGAACACTGAAGCTTTCTTT
CASSALSREMNTEAFF
>TRBJ2-1|TRBV7-9|NA|TRBD2
TGTGCCAGCAGCAGGGTGGGGGAGGGTGGGGATGAGCAGTTCTTC
CASSRVGEGGDEQFF
>TRBJ2-1|TRBV27|NA|NA
TGTGCCAGCATGAGTATCCTCTCCTACAATGAGCAGTTCTTC
CASMSILSYNEQFF
>TRBJ2-1|TRBV5-6|NA|NA
TGTGCCAGCAGCTTGATCGACAGCTACAATGAGCAGTTCTTC
CASSLIDSYNEQFF
>TRBJ1-3|TRBV28|few|NA
TGTGCCAGCAGTCCCGGGGGCTCTGGAAACACCATATATTTT
CASSPGGSGNTIYF
>TRBJ2-5|TRBV7-2|few|NA
TGTGCCAGCAGCTTAACTCAGGGGTATTTGCAAGAGACCCAGTACTTC
CASSLTQGYLQETQYF
>TRBJ1-3|TRBV4-1|NA|TRBD1
TGCGCCAGCAGCCCACGCGAAATATCGGGACAGGGTAAATCTGGAAACACCATATATTTT
CASSPREISGQGKSGNTIYF